What follows are 13 T cell receptor beta chains derived from one specimen sequenced in a study of T cells in Graves' hyperthyroidism and ophthalmopathy. TCR beta CDR3 sequences were amplified from RNA transcripts. Researchers ran a first-round RT-PCR on the TCR CDR3 using the HTBI primer set. TCRdb used MiXCR to reprocess the multiplex PCR reads, holding one entry per CDR3 protein. Of more than 300,000 distinct CDR3 sequences listed, about 13% are singletons. Sequenced sample: blood. The receptor set was obtained from a woman aged 18 to 35 with Graves' hyperthyroidism.

This clonotype was detected ten times or more. The chain carries TRBV7-3 and TRBJ2-1, with D tentatively TRBD2 (6 bases). CDR1 and CDR2 from the germline V gene are SGHTA and FQGTGA. V lost 2 bases and J 7 bases, leaving 12 bases between the germline ends. The CDR3 length is 14 residues. CDR3 sequence reads: CASSLGGSANEQFF. CDR3 bases: TGTGCCAGCAGCTTAGGAGGGTCCGCGAATGAGCAGTTCTTC. The full variable domain, with the rest looked up from reference TRBV7-3 and TRBJ2-1, is GAGVSQTPSNKVTEKGKYVELRCDPISGHTALYWYRQSLGQGPEFLIYFQGTGAADDSGLPNDRFFAVRPEGSVSTLKIQRTERGDSAVYLCASSLGGSANEQFFGPGTRLTVL.

This chain uses TRBV27 with TRBJ2-2; the D gene is possibly TRBD2 (6 bases). V was pared by 0 bases and J by 2 bases, with 13 bases between. The CDR3 length is 17 residues. Germline CDR1 and CDR2: MNHEY and SMNVEV (reference sequence). For the CDR3, the DNA is TGTGCCAGCAGTTTATCGTCGAGACTAGTCAACACCGGGGAGCTGTTTTTT. Protein sequence: CASSLSSRLVNTGELFF.

This clonotype was counted between two and nine times. This rearrangement joins TRBV5-4 to TRBJ1-4; 7 bases map to TRBD1. V lost 5 bases, J lost 8 bases, and 9 bases stayed unmatched. Germline CDR1 and CDR2: SGHNT and YYREEE (reference sequence). CDR3 length: 14 residues. This CDR3 reads CASSPGTDLEKLFF. As DNA, the CDR3 is TGTGCCAGCAGTCCCGGGACAGACCTAGAAAAACTGTTTTTT.

This clonotype was seen many times. CDR3 loop: CASSETGIGIGEQFF. The CDR3 DNA is TGTGCCAGCAGTGAAACTGGAATTGGCATCGGTGAGCAGTTCTTC. This sequence joins TRBV2 and TRBJ2-1; D gene unclear. The germline gives CDR1 SNHLY, CDR2 FYNNEI. V lost 2 bases and J 9 bases, leaving 17 bases between the germline ends. CDR3 length: 15 residues.

This clonotype was seen more than once but under ten times. In this CDR3 the conserved last residue, phenylalanine or tryptophan, is missing, so a read error is likely. The chain combines TRBV7-9 with TRBJ1-2; the D is unclear. Trimming removed 5 bases from V and 8 bases from J, with 12 bases in between. CDR1 is SEHNR, CDR2 FQNEAQ, per germline (reference sequence). There are 12 residues in the CDR3. The CDR3 DNA reads TGTGCCAGCAGCCCAACGAGGGAAGGCTACACCCTC. Protein sequence: CASSPTREGYTL.

As regards this clonotype: A read error is possible here, since a much larger clone lies one base away. The rearrangement uses TRBV20-1 and TRBJ1-4; weak D call: TRBD1 (5 bases). Germline CDR1 reads DFQATT; CDR2 reads SNEGSKA (reference sequence). CDR3 length equals 14 residues. The CDR3 nucleotides are TGCAGTGCTGGAGATCAGGGAGGGAATGAAAAACTGTTTTTT. Translated: CSAGDQGGNEKLFF.

This clonotype was seen ten or more times. The V gene is TRBV28, the J gene TRBJ1-5; maybe TRBD1 (5 bases). V lost 5 bases to trimming and J lost 9 bases, with 11 bases between them. This CDR3 has 12 amino acids. Germline loops: CDR1 MDHEN, CDR2 SYDVKM. In DNA form, the CDR3 reads TGTGCCAGCAGTCTTCAGGGACGGCCCCAGCATTTT. It encodes CASSLQGRPQHF.

This clonotype came up a few times. The J gene is TRBJ1-5, the V gene TRBV4-1, with D maybe TRBD1 (5 bases). V was shortened by 0 bases and J by 7 bases, with 10 bases between the two germline ends. CDR3 length: 14 amino acids. The V gene's germline CDR1 is MGHRA and CDR2 YSYEKL. DNA of the CDR3: TGCGCCAGCAGCCAAGAATCCAGGGCCCAGCCCCAGCATTTT. It specifies CASSQESRAQPQHF.

This clonotype came up many times. The V and J genes are TRBV3-1 and TRBJ1-6; D remains unclear. Germline V gene lookup returns CDR1 LGHDT and CDR2 YNNKEL (reference sequence). The CDR3 is 16 residues long. The V and J ends lost 0 bases and 7 bases respectively, with 13 bases between them. In DNA form, the CDR3 reads TGTGCCAGCAGCCAAGAAGGTGGGGTGGGGAATTCACCCCTCCACTTT. Amino acids: CASSQEGGVGNSPLHF.

This clonotype occurred a few times. This chain links TRBV11-2 with TRBJ2-3, with unresolved D. The CDR3 extends over 17 amino acids. Germline CDR1 is SGHAT and CDR2 is FQNNGV. The V end lost 2 bases, the J end lost 3 bases, and 18 bases lay between the germline ends. CDR3 bases: TGTGCCAGCAGCTTAACGATCCCGGGCCCTGGGACAGATACGCAGTATTTT. Its translation: CASSLTIPGPGTDTQYF.

The gene calls are TRBV19 and TRBJ1-1; 10 positions match TRBD1. After removal of 5 bases from V and 9 bases from J, the junction contained 9 bases not matched to a gene. CDR1 is LNHDA, CDR2 SQIVND, per germline (reference sequence). The CDR3 has 14 residues. CDR3 sequence: CASSPRLDRGQAFF. The CDR3 nucleotides are TGTGCCAGTAGTCCCCGCCTCGACAGGGGGCAAGCTTTCTTT.

This chain joins TRBV5-1 and TRBJ2-2; the match to TRBD1 covers 9 bases. V was pared by 4 bases and J by 5 bases, with 6 bases of the junction left unmatched. From germline, CDR1 is SGHRS and CDR2 YFSETQ. CDR3 length: 15 residues. The CDR3 DNA reads TGCGCCAGCAGCGGGACAGGGTCGAGAACCGGGGAGCTGTTTTTT. Its translation: CASSGTGSRTGELFF. Full variable domain (remainder filled in from reference TRBV5-1 and TRBJ2-2): KAGVTQTPRYLIKTRGQQVTLSCSPISGHRSVSWYQQTPGQGLQFLFEYFSETQRNKGNFPGRFSGRQFSNSRSEMNVSTLELGDSALYLCASSGTGSRTGELFFGEGSRLTVL.

This chain connects TRBV4-1 to TRBJ1-3, with D uncertain. Trimming removed 1 base from V and 0 bases from J, with 10 bases in between. This CDR3 spans 16 amino acids. Germline CDR1 MGHRA, CDR2 YSYEKL. DNA for the CDR3: TGCGCCAGCAGCCAAGTGGGCCGCAGCTCTGGAAACACCATATATTTT. It specifies CASSQVGRSSGNTIYF.